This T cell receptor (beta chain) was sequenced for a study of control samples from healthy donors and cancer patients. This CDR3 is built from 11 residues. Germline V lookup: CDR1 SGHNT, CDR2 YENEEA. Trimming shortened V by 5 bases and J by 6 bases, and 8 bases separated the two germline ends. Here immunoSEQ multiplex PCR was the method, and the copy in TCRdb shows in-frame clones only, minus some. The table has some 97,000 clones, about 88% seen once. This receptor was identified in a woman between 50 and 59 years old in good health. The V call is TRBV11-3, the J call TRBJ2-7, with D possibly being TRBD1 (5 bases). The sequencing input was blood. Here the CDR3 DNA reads TGTGCCAGCAGCCAGGGTTTCGAGCAGTACTTC. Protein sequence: CASSQGFEQYF. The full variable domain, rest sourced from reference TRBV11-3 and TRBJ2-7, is EAGVVQSPRYKIIEKKQPVAFWCNPISGHNTLYWYLQNLGQGPELLIRYENEEAVDDSQLPKDRFSAERLKGVDSTLKIQPAELGDSAVYLCASSQGFEQYFGPGTRLTVT.